These 26 T cell receptor beta chains originate from one sample sequenced in a study of T cell repertoires in cytomegalovirus infection. TCRdb re-called the reads with MiXCR, one entry per CDR3 protein. The data contain about 130,000 distinct CDR3 sequences, about 24% of them singletons. These receptors' targets are unknown. Material for sequencing was PBMCs, sequenced either directly or after in vitro stimulation (not recorded which). The receptors stem from a human donor in good health (CMV status not recorded). Some clones in this sample may be carry-over from other donors' samples.

Many counts were recorded for this clonotype. The chain combines TRBV7-2 with TRBJ1-2, with TRBD1 identical over 9 bases. Germline-derived CDR1 and CDR2 are SGHTA and FQGNSA. The CDR3 is made up of 15 amino acids. V shed 5 bases and J 2 bases; nucleotides not matched to a gene: 6. This chain's CDR3 is CASSSRTGANYGYTF. The CDR3 bases are TGTGCCAGCAGCAGTAGGACAGGGGCAAACTATGGCTACACCTTC.

The table lists this clonotype with many counts. The chain combines TRBV7-9 with TRBJ1-1, with unresolved D. V was pared by 1 base and J by 1 base, with 7 bases between. The CDR3 consists of 14 residues. Germline CDR1 SEHNR, CDR2 FQNEAQ (reference sequence). CDR3 nucleotide sequence: TGTGCCAGCAGCTTAGTTGGTTGGAACACTGAAGCTTTCTTT. This encodes CASSLVGWNTEAFF.

This clonotype was observed many times. The chain employs TRBV7-6 and TRBJ2-3, with D unclear. The germline V gene encodes CDR1 SGHVS and CDR2 FNYEAQ. The CDR3 length is 15 residues. V lost 5 bases, J lost 5 bases, and 17 bases lay in between. As DNA, the CDR3 is TGTGCCAGCAGCCCCCCCGGGTCCCACCAAGATACGCAGTATTTT. Translation gives CASSPPGSHQDTQYF.

The chain is built from TRBV20-1 and TRBJ2-7; 9 bases fit TRBD2. CDR3 length: 14 residues. The germline CDR1 and CDR2 sequences are DFQATT and SNEGSKA (reference sequence). Trimming at V came to 3 bases and at J to 6 bases, leaving 9 bases not matched to a gene. This chain's CDR3 is CSASVREGLSEQYF. In DNA form, the CDR3 reads TGCAGTGCTAGTGTGCGGGAGGGCCTCTCCGAGCAGTACTTC.

This clonotype has a handful of counts. The J gene is TRBJ2-1, the V gene TRBV25-1; 7 nucleotides match TRBD1. The germline CDR1 and CDR2 sequences are MGHDK and SYGVNS. The length of the CDR3 is 16 residues. The J segment lost 4 bases and the V segment lost 3 bases, leaving 9 bases of the junction unmatched. CDR3 amino acids: CASSELQGSTYNEQFF. The DNA of the CDR3 is TGTGCCAGCAGTGAGCTACAGGGGTCTACTTACAATGAGCAGTTCTTC.

V usage is TRBV7-9 and J usage is TRBJ1-2; maybe TRBD1 (5 bases). The V end lost 4 bases, the J end lost 6 bases, and 12 bases lay between the germline ends. Germline V CDR1 and CDR2: SEHNR, FQNEAQ (reference sequence). The CDR3 spans 13 residues. The CDR3 DNA follows: TGTGCCAGCAGCTCCCAGGGTAGGGATGGCTACACCTTC. This translates into CASSSQGRDGYTF.

The V and J genes are TRBV12-3 or TRBV12-4 and TRBJ2-1, with 8 bases that match TRBD2. The CDR3 totals 15 residues. Trimming removed 2 bases from V and 6 bases from J; junction bases left unmatched: 6. The CDR3 sequence: CASSLLGLESNEQFF. The CDR3 region has the DNA TGTGCCAGCAGTTTACTGGGACTAGAGTCCAATGAGCAGTTCTTC.

The J gene is TRBJ2-1, the V gene TRBV7-8; TRBD2 is a possible D gene (6 bases). Germline V gives CDR1 SGHVS, CDR2 FQNEAQ. The length of the CDR3 is 15 residues. Trimming cost V 8 bases and J 9 bases, with 23 bases left between them. The CDR3 sequence: CASSDAWDSILEQFF. For the CDR3, the DNA is TGTGCCAGCTCCGATGCCTGGGACTCTATACTTGAGCAGTTCTTC. Based on the CDR3 plus reference TRBV7-8 and TRBJ2-1, the full variable domain is GAGVSQSPRYKVAKRGQDVALRCDPISGHVSLFWYQQALGQGPEFLTYFQNEAQLDKSGLPSDRFFAERPEGSVSTLKIQRTQQEDSAVYLCASSDAWDSILEQFFGPGTRLTVL.

This chain connects TRBV27 to TRBJ2-7, with a tentative D call TRBD1 (6 bases). V shed 0 bases and J shed 3 bases, with 12 bases lying between them. CDR1 and CDR2 from the germline V gene are MNHEY and SMNVEV (reference sequence). This CDR3 is built from 15 residues. The CDR3 coding sequence is TGTGCCAGCAGTTTATCGACAGGACCGAGCTACGAGCAGTACTTC. As protein: CASSLSTGPSYEQYF.

This clonotype was observed a few times. The V call is TRBV9, the J call TRBJ2-3; 8 nucleotides line up with TRBD2. V gave up 2 bases and J gave up 4 bases; unmatched junction bases: 9. Germline lookup yields CDR1 SGDLS and CDR2 YYNGEE. This CDR3 contains 16 residues. CDR3 region: CASSVSGNIRADTQYF. The CDR3 nucleotides read TGTGCCAGCAGCGTTAGCGGGAACATTCGGGCAGATACGCAGTATTTT.

Concerning this clonotype itself: With a much larger clone just one base away, this may be a read error. The chain uses TRBV7-9 and TRBJ2-2; 7 bases agree with TRBD2. Germline V gene data show CDR1 as SEHNR and CDR2 as FQNEAQ (reference sequence). This CDR3 is built from 15 residues. The junction had 3 bases not matched to a gene; V was cut back by 5 bases and J by 0 bases. CDR3 DNA: TGTGCCAGCAGCAATCTAGCGGCGAACACCGGGGAGCTGTTTTTT. Residues: CASSNLAANTGELFF.

This clonotype was seen ten or more times. The V call is TRBV20-1, the J call TRBJ1-2; a weak D match, TRBD1 (5 bases). V lost 1 base and J lost 0, with 12 bases in between. Looked up from germline, CDR1 is DFQATT and CDR2 is SNEGSKA (reference sequence). The CDR3 runs to 15 residues. In nucleotides, the CDR3 is TGCAGTGCTAGAGTTCCCACAGGAGCTAACTATGGCTACACCTTC. This codes for CSARVPTGANYGYTF.

In this sample, this clonotype turned up many times. The rearrangement uses TRBV7-6 and TRBJ2-1; 13 positions match TRBD2. This CDR3 has 15 amino acids. Germline V gene lookup returns CDR1 SGHVS and CDR2 FNYEAQ. The ends lost 5 bases at V and 5 bases at J; junction bases unmatched: 3. CDR3 loop: CASSPGLAGDNEQFF. The CDR3 DNA reads TGTGCCAGCAGCCCCGGACTAGCGGGGGACAATGAGCAGTTCTTC.

The gene calls are TRBV6-4 and TRBJ1-1; no clear D gene. The CDR3 totals 13 residues. V lost 3 bases to trimming and J lost 5 bases, with 10 bases between them. CDR1 and CDR2 from the germline V gene are MRHNA and SNTAGT. The CDR3 DNA reads TGTGCCAGCAGTGAGCACCGTGGGACTGAAGCTTTCTTT. This codes for CASSEHRGTEAFF.

In its sample, this clonotype was seen a few times. The junction differs from germline at one of its ends, possibly a read error. The CDR3 nucleotides read TGTGCCACCAGTGCAGCGGGAGACCATGAGACCCAGTACTTC. The encoded protein is CATSAAGDHETQYF. The gene calls are TRBV24-1 and TRBJ2-5, with 8 bases that match TRBD2. The CDR3 extends over 14 amino acids. Germline V gene data show CDR1 as KGHDR and CDR2 as SFDVKD.

This clonotype was seen a handful of times. The chain employs TRBV11-2 and TRBJ1-2, with D uncertain. The length of the CDR3 is 15 residues. Germline V gives CDR1 SGHAT, CDR2 FQNNGV. Trimming stripped 1 base from V and 5 bases from J, with 14 bases between. The CDR3, as DNA: TGTGCCAGCAGCTTAGTAGTGACACCTTTTTATGGCTACACCTTC. Translation gives CASSLVVTPFYGYTF.

The rearrangement links TRBV20-1 to TRBJ1-3, with 7 bases lining up with TRBD1. Germline trimming cut 6 bases from V and 2 bases from J; bases unmatched to any gene: 7. Germline V gene lookup returns CDR1 DFQATT and CDR2 SNEGSKA (reference sequence). The CDR3 extends over 14 amino acids. CDR3 coding DNA: TGCAGTGCGGGCAGACAGGGTCCTGGAAACACCATATATTTT. Encoded protein: CSAGRQGPGNTIYF.

The chain has TRBV20-1 and TRBJ2-7; D possibly corresponds to TRBD2 (6 bases). CDR1 is DFQATT and CDR2 is SNEGSKA in the germline V gene (reference sequence). This CDR3 is 14 amino acids long. V lost 5 bases and J lost 0, with 14 bases in between. CDR3 nucleotides: TGCAGTGCTCCCAGGGTCGGGAGCTCCTACGAGCAGTACTTC. Protein product: CSAPRVGSSYEQYF.

This chain connects TRBV29-1 to TRBJ2-3; no reliable D call. The CDR3 covers 17 residues. V was trimmed by 6 bases and J by 5 bases, leaving 27 bases between them. From germline, CDR1 is SQVTM and CDR2 ANQGSEA. CDR3 sequence (DNA): TGCAGCGTGACCAGGTTGATTGCGGCTAATGCTCTAGATACGCAGTATTTT. Amino acid sequence: CSVTRLIAANALDTQYF.

This clonotype came up a few times. The rearrangement joins TRBV19 to TRBJ2-2, with TRBD1 matching 10 bases. Germline loops: CDR1 LNHDA, CDR2 SQIVND (reference sequence). This CDR3 comprises 19 residues. The junction had 16 bases not matched to a gene; V was cut back by 4 bases and J by 5 bases. CDR3 sequence (DNA): TGTGCCAGTAGTACCTCAACCGGGACAGGGGCCCGGGGTACCGGGGAGCTGTTTTTT. The encoded protein is CASSTSTGTGARGTGELFF.

This clonotype is classed as medium-sized. The chain couples TRBV20-1 to TRBJ1-2; a weak D match, TRBD1 (5 bases). V gave up 1 base and J gave up 5 bases, with 23 bases separating them. The germline gives CDR1 DFQATT, CDR2 SNEGSKA (reference sequence). This CDR3 has 17 residues. This CDR3 reads CSARGFYGGDYEYGYTF. DNA of the CDR3: TGCAGTGCTAGAGGCTTTTACGGGGGGGATTATGAGTATGGCTACACCTTC.

This clonotype was counted between two and nine times. The rearrangement links TRBV5-8 to TRBJ1-5; D uncertain. V lost 2 bases, J lost 4 bases, and 7 bases lay in between. Germline CDR1 SGHTS, CDR2 YDEGEE. The CDR3 is 13 amino acids. CDR3 residues: CASSFPGNQPQHF. Written as DNA, the CDR3 is TGTGCCAGCAGCTTCCCCGGGAATCAGCCCCAGCATTTT.

V and J are TRBV6-5 and TRBJ2-7; the D gene is possibly TRBD2 (6 bases). CDR3 size: 15 residues. V lost 2 bases and J 0 bases, leaving 11 bases between the germline ends. Looked up from germline, CDR1 is MNHEY and CDR2 is SVGAGI. DNA of the CDR3: TGTGCCAGCAGTTACGGGCTAGCGCTCTCCTACGAGCAGTACTTC. This sequence encodes CASSYGLALSYEQYF.

This clonotype was picked up a small number of times. The chain carries TRBV6-2 or TRBV6-3 and TRBJ2-7; 10 bases are shared with TRBD2. V trimming: 5 bases; J trimming: 0 bases; junction bases outside the gene matches: 7. The CDR3 consists of 16 residues. The germline V gene has CDR1 MNHEY and CDR2 SVGEGT. The CDR3 DNA reads TGTGCCAGCAGTAGGCCGGGACTAGCGACCTCCTACGAGCAGTACTTC. Residues: CASSRPGLATSYEQYF.

The J gene is TRBJ2-6, the V gene TRBV7-6; D is ambiguous. Germline CDR1 and CDR2: SGHVS and FNYEAQ. The ends were cut back, 5 bases at V and 2 bases at J, with 10 bases in the middle. The CDR3 extends over 15 amino acids. The CDR3 loop is CASSLGEAGANVLTF. CDR3 DNA sequence: TGTGCCAGCAGCCTCGGAGAGGCTGGGGCCAACGTCCTGACTTTC.

Only a few counts were recorded for this clonotype. The chain is built from TRBV11-2 and TRBJ2-2, with 13 bases matching TRBD2. V dropped 5 bases and J dropped 6; count of bases not matched to a gene: 6. Per the germline V gene, CDR1 is SGHAT and CDR2 is FQNNGV. The CDR3 loop spans 16 amino acids. CDR3 in amino acids: CASSQTSGRASGELFF. DNA of the CDR3: TGTGCCAGCAGCCAAACTAGCGGGAGGGCCTCCGGGGAGCTGTTTTTT.